This is a list of T cell receptor beta chains from one sample in a study of T-cell reconstitution after alpha-beta-depleted transplantation in children. TCRdb reanalysed the PCR reads using MiXCR and keeps one entry per CDR3 protein. This table holds a few hundred thousand distinct CDR3 sequences, 10% found once. Source: PBMCs from the stem cell graft donor, taken from the stem cell graft. Receptors originate from a human donor who donated a stem cell graft to a child with acute lymphoblastic leukemia. CDR3s include the opening cysteine and the closing phenylalanine or tryptophan. The D gene is left open where the match is weak. Not all rows give a size; the values are once, few, many and, for expanded clones, a class.

TRBJ2-1,NA,TRBV27,TRBD2,CASSFGRRSYNEQFF,TGTGCCAGCAGTTTCGGGAGGAGGTCCTACAATGAGCAGTTCTTC
TRBJ2-5,NA,TRBV27,TRBD1,CASSLLDRANETQYF,TGTGCCAGCAGTTTACTAGACAGGGCCAATGAGACCCAGTACTTC
TRBJ2-1,few,TRBV5-1,NA,CASSSGSRGNEQFF,TGCGCCAGCAGCTCCGGATCTCGGGGAAATGAGCAGTTCTTC
TRBJ1-2,NA,TRBV12-3/TRBV12-4,NA,CAFCFVLWDARERYGYTF,TGTGCCTTCTGTTTCGTTTTGTGGGACGCCCGGGAGAGGTATGGCTACACCTTC
TRBJ2-3,NA,TRBV15,NA,CATSTRDGNTDTQYF,TGTGCCACCAGCACTAGGGACGGAAACACAGATACGCAGTATTTT
TRBJ2-2,NA,TRBV20-1,TRBD2,CSAGGTSGTGELFF,TGCAGTGCTGGAGGGACTAGCGGGACCGGGGAGCTGTTTTTT
TRBJ2-3,few,TRBV7-9,TRBD1,CASSFQTGQGTDTQYF,TGTGCCAGCAGCTTCCAGACAGGGCAGGGCACAGATACGCAGTATTTT
TRBJ2-2,few,TRBV4-2,NA,CASSQDASQAWELFF,TGTGCCAGCAGCCAAGATGCCAGTCAGGCATGGGAGCTGTTTTTT
TRBJ1-5,NA,TRBV6-2/TRBV6-3,TRBD1,CASSYDPQGGNQPQHF,TGTGCCAGCAGTTACGACCCACAGGGGGGCAATCAGCCCCAGCATTTT
TRBJ2-7,NA,TRBV4-2,TRBD2,CASSQESGTRNEQYF,TGTGCCAGCAGCCAAGAATCGGGGACTAGAAACGAGCAGTACTTC
TRBJ1-3,NA,TRBV7-7,TRBD1,CASSITGGPGNTIYF,TGTGCTAGCAGCATTACAGGGGGCCCTGGAAACACCATATATTTT
TRBJ2-6,NA,TRBV5-1,NA,CASSWANVLTF,TGCGCCAGCAGCTGGGCCAACGTCCTGACTTTC
TRBJ2-7,few,TRBV20-1,TRBD2,CSATSGTSVAYEQYF,TGCAGTGCTACTTCCGGGACTAGCGTGGCCTACGAGCAGTACTTC
TRBJ2-1,NA,TRBV5-1,TRBD2,CASSSGLENDEQFF,TGCGCCAGCAGCTCGGGACTAGAGAACGATGAGCAGTTCTTC
TRBJ2-7,many,TRBV12-3/TRBV12-4,TRBD2,CASSFSGTSLNYEQYF,TGTGCCAGCAGTTTCTCCGGGACTAGCCTCAACTACGAGCAGTACTTC
TRBJ1-2,many,TRBV28,NA,CASSESDLDAYTF,TGTGCCAGCTCCGAATCAGACTTAGATGCCTACACCTTC
TRBJ2-1,few,TRBV6-1,NA,CASREQTGLHNNEQFF,TGTGCCAGCAGGGAACAAACAGGGCTTCATAACAATGAGCAGTTCTTC
TRBJ1-1,few,TRBV7-8,NA,CASSRTRGDTEAFF,TGTGCCAGCAGCCGAACGAGGGGGGACACTGAAGCTTTCTTT
TRBJ2-1,NA,TRBV7-2,NA,CASSLGGVLNEQFF,TGTGCCAGCAGCTTAGGCGGGGTTCTTAACGAGCAGTTCTTC
TRBJ2-3,few,TRBV20-1,NA,CSARDLLRAGDTQYF,TGCAGTGCTAGGGATCTACTGCGAGCGGGAGATACGCAGTATTTT
TRBJ1-1,many,TRBV6-1,NA,CASSENRGGTEAFF,TGTGCCAGCAGTGAAAATAGGGGGGGTACTGAAGCTTTCTTT
TRBJ2-1,NA,TRBV4-1,TRBD1,CASSQDRTGGLGNEQFF,TGCGCCAGCAGCCAGGACCGAACAGGGGGACTCGGGAATGAGCAGTTCTTC
TRBJ2-7,once,TRBV5-1,TRBD2,CASSLAASGNYEQYF,TGCGCCAGCAGCTTGGCGGCTAGCGGGAACTACGAGCAGTACTTC
TRBJ2-7,few,TRBV15,NA,CATSSPHGVYEQYF,TGTGCCACCAGCAGTCCACATGGGGTCTACGAGCAGTACTTC
TRBJ2-7,NA,TRBV6-2/TRBV6-3,NA,CASSLRWASDEQYF,TGTGCCAGCAGTCTCCGGTGGGCTAGCGACGAGCAGTACTTC
TRBJ2-6,few,TRBV6-1,TRBD1,CASSAGQGFSGANVLTF,TGTGCCAGCAGTGCGGGACAGGGTTTCTCTGGGGCCAACGTCCTGACTTTC
TRBJ2-4,many,TRBV12-3/TRBV12-4,NA,CASGTLGGQYF,TGTGCCTCCGGGACTTTGGGCGGGCAGTACTTC
TRBJ2-7,NA,TRBV20-1,TRBD2,CSASPGGSREQYF,TGCAGTGCTAGTCCGGGAGGATCCCGCGAGCAGTACTTC
TRBJ1-1,few,TRBV7-2,NA,CASSLTGLGTEAFF,TGTGCCAGCAGCTTAACAGGGCTGGGGACTGAAGCTTTCTTT
TRBJ2-7,NA,TRBV20-1,TRBD1,CSARDSDRANEQYF,TGCAGTGCTAGAGATAGTGACAGGGCGAACGAGCAGTACTTC
TRBJ1-1,few,TRBV12-3/TRBV12-4,TRBD1,CASLRTGRPTEAFF,TGTGCCAGCCTCAGGACAGGGCGCCCCACTGAAGCTTTCTTT
TRBJ2-6,few,TRBV5-1,TRBD2,CASSLAWGGRWANVLTF,TGCGCCAGCAGCTTGGCCTGGGGGGGACGGTGGGCCAACGTCCTGACTTTC
TRBJ1-2,few,TRBV7-2,NA,CASSLEAQYYGYTF,TGTGCCAGCAGCTTAGAAGCTCAATACTATGGCTACACCTTC
TRBJ1-1,many,TRBV4-1,NA,CASSQDLNTEAFF,TGCGCCAGCAGCCAAGACCTGAACACTGAAGCTTTCTTT
TRBJ2-5,NA,TRBV5-1,NA,CASSLGTETQYF,TGCGCCAGCAGCTTGGGGACGGAGACCCAGTACTTC
TRBJ1-2,few,TRBV6-4,NA,CASRGDGEGYTF,TGTGCCAGCAGAGGGGACGGGGAAGGCTACACCTTC